Following are 29 T cell receptor beta chains from one sample sequenced in a study of T cell responses to AZD1222 COVID-19 vaccine. Assay: immunoSEQ multiplex PCR; the TCRdb copy retains only in-frame clones and omits some. The table lists more than 150,000 clones, around 90% of them singletons. Here the sequenced sample was peripheral blood, taken on day 0 of AZD1222 vaccination. All receptors come from an adult in good health.

The genes are TRBV6-5 and TRBJ2-7; tentatively, D is TRBD1 or TRBD2 (5 bases each). The V and J ends lost 6 bases and 2 bases respectively, with 14 bases between them. The CDR3 is 14 residues long. The germline gives CDR1 MNHEY, CDR2 SVGAGI. CDR3: CASRRGRDAYEQYF. In DNA, the CDR3 is TGTGCCAGCAGGAGGGGCAGAGACGCCTACGAGCAGTACTTC.

The chain links TRBV5-1 to TRBJ2-7, with 11 bases that match TRBD1. Germline V gene lookup returns CDR1 SGHRS and CDR2 YFSETQ. J gave up 7 bases and V 4 bases, and 7 bases lay outside the gene matches. The CDR3 consists of 14 residues. This chain's CDR3 is CASSPGQGAGEQYF. The CDR3 DNA reads TGCGCCAGCAGCCCCGGACAGGGGGCTGGGGAGCAGTACTTC.

The V call is TRBV3-1 (or the pseudogene TRBV3-2), the J call TRBJ2-6; D gene unclear. Per the germline V gene, CDR1 is LGHDT and CDR2 is YNNKEL (reference sequence). The CDR3 sequence is 17 residues long. The V end was cut by 0 bases, the J end by 2 bases, with 11 bases between. CDR3 protein: CASSQDLRVTGANVLTF. Here the CDR3 DNA reads TGTGCCAGCAGCCAAGATCTACGAGTAACTGGGGCCAACGTCCTGACTTTC.

The chain carries TRBV9 and TRBJ2-3; TRBD2 is a possible D gene (6 bases). Germline CDR1 and CDR2: SGDLS and YYNGEE. This CDR3 is built from 16 residues. The V end was cut by 0 bases, the J end by 2 bases, with 13 bases between. The CDR3 region has the DNA TGTGCCAGCAGCGTAGGACGGAGGGGAGACACAGATACGCAGTATTTT. Protein product: CASSVGRRGDTDTQYF.

This sequence joins TRBV7-9 and TRBJ1-5; weak D call: TRBD1 (6 bases). The CDR3 consists of 18 residues. Germline assignment: CDR1 SEHNR and CDR2 FQNEAQ (reference sequence). The germline V and J ends were trimmed by 5 bases and 6 bases, with 26 bases remaining between them. The CDR3 sequence: CASSKEWEGTSAGQPQHF. CDR3 sequence (DNA): TGTGCCAGCAGCAAAGAGTGGGAGGGGACATCAGCCGGTCAGCCCCAGCATTTT.

The chain recombines TRBV27 with TRBJ2-3; D not certain. This CDR3 spans 13 amino acids. Germline lookup yields CDR1 MNHEY and CDR2 SMNVEV (reference sequence). V was shortened by 1 base and J by 6 bases, with 8 bases between the two germline ends. The CDR3 nucleotides read TGTGCCAGCAGTTTATGGGGTTCGGATACGCAGTATTTT. Translated: CASSLWGSDTQYF.

The rearrangement joins TRBV28 to TRBJ1-5; D is perhaps TRBD1 (5 bases). This CDR3 contains 15 residues. Trimming shortened V by 5 bases and J by 3 bases, and 14 bases separated the two germline ends. Germline V gene data show CDR1 as MDHEN and CDR2 as SYDVKM. CDR3 region: CASSPPPGSNQPQHF. DNA for the CDR3: TGTGCCAGCAGTCCCCCCCCAGGGTCCAATCAGCCCCAGCATTTT.

This clone was counted a single time. The chain recombines TRBV14 with TRBJ1-4; 7 bases are a match to TRBD1. The CDR3 loop spans 14 amino acids. From germline, CDR1 is SGHDN and CDR2 FVKESK. V shed 2 bases and J 5 bases; nucleotides not matched to a gene: 2. The CDR3 sequence is CASSQLQGNEKLFF. CDR3 bases: TGTGCCAGCAGCCAACTACAGGGGAATGAAAAACTGTTTTTT. Complete variable domain (other parts from reference TRBV14 and TRBJ1-4): EAGVTQFPSHSVIEKGQTVTLRCDPISGHDNLYWYRRVMGKEIKFLLHFVKESKQDESGMPNNRFLAERTGGTYSTLKVQPAELEDSGVYFCASSQLQGNEKLFFGSGTQLSVL.

The chain recombines TRBV28 with TRBJ1-5; D is unclear. CDR1 and CDR2 (germline): MDHEN, SYDVKM. Deletions cut 8 bases from V and 6 bases from J, with 11 bases between. The CDR3 is 12 residues long. The CDR3 DNA is TGTGCCAGCGAAGCGGTTTTTCAGCCCCAGCATTTT. The encoded protein is CASEAVFQPQHF.

The chain carries TRBV3-1 (or the pseudogene TRBV3-2) and TRBJ2-5, with D perhaps being TRBD1 or TRBD2 (5 bases each). The germline V gene encodes CDR1 LGHDT and CDR2 YNNKEL (reference sequence). This CDR3 spans 12 amino acids. V lost 1 base to trimming and J lost 9 bases, with 9 bases between them. The CDR3 spells CASSQGVGAQYF. In DNA, the CDR3 is TGTGCCAGCAGCCAAGGGGTGGGGGCCCAGTACTTC.

This sequence joins TRBV2 and TRBJ1-5; 7 bases map to TRBD1. The germline gives CDR1 SNHLY, CDR2 FYNNEI. The length of the CDR3 is 15 residues. With 6 bases clipped from V and 0 bases from J, the junction kept 5 bases outside the gene matches. In DNA form, the CDR3 reads TGTGCCAGCAGAAGACAGGGCCGTAGCAATCAGCCCCAGCATTTT. It is translated as CASRRQGRSNQPQHF.

The gene calls are TRBV27 and TRBJ2-3, with 10 bases identical to TRBD2. The CDR3 has 16 amino acids. CDR1 and CDR2 (germline): MNHEY, SMNVEV (reference sequence). V shed 5 bases, J shed 4 bases, and the junction held 9 bases outside the gene matches. The CDR3 spells CASSVIAGGGADTQYF. The DNA of the CDR3 is TGTGCCAGCAGTGTCATAGCGGGGGGAGGGGCAGATACGCAGTATTTT.

J is TRBJ1-2 and V is TRBV11-2, with a weak D call TRBD1 (6 bases). In germline, CDR1 is SGHAT, CDR2 FQNNGV. Trimming took off 5 bases at V and 7 bases at J, with 14 bases between the two ends. This CDR3 has 13 residues. CDR3 nucleotide sequence: TGTGCCAGCAGCGAACAGGGTAGAGGTGGCTACACCTTC. This sequence encodes CASSEQGRGGYTF. Full variable domain (outside the CDR3, taken from reference TRBV11-2 and TRBJ1-2): EAGVAQSPRYKIIEKRQSVAFWCNPISGHATLYWYQQILGQGPKLLIQFQNNGVVDDSQLPKDRFSAERLKGVDSTLKIQPAKLEDSAVYLCASSEQGRGGYTFGSGTRLTVV.

This chain connects TRBV19 to TRBJ2-1, with 13 bases aligning to TRBD2. With V trimmed by 4 bases and J by 9 bases, 3 bases remained unmatched. CDR3 length: 14 residues. Germline V gene data show CDR1 as LNHDA and CDR2 as SQIVND (reference sequence). This chain's CDR3 is CASSRTSGGTEQFF. CDR3 bases: TGTGCCAGTAGTAGGACTAGCGGGGGCACTGAGCAGTTCTTC.

The CDR3 spells CASSHTSGSYNEQFF. The CDR3 DNA sequence: TGTGCCAGCAGTCATACTAGCGGCTCCTACAATGAGCAGTTCTTC. The chain uses TRBV3-1 (or the pseudogene TRBV3-2) and TRBJ2-1; 8 bases agree with TRBD2. CDR1 is LGHDT, CDR2 YNNKEL, per germline (reference sequence). The CDR3 has 15 residues. J gave up 0 bases and V 6 bases, and 4 bases lay outside the gene matches.

The genes are TRBV30 and TRBJ1-6; 9 nucleotides agree with TRBD1. CDR1 and CDR2 (germline): GTSNPN, SVGIG (reference sequence). The trim removed 4 bases at V and 7 bases at J, leaving 2 bases unmatched. This CDR3 has 13 residues. The CDR3 DNA reads as TGTGCCTGGACGGGACAGGGCAATTCACCCCTCCACTTT. It encodes CAWTGQGNSPLHF.

V is TRBV6-5 and J is TRBJ1-2, with 12 positions matching TRBD1. CDR1 MNHEY and CDR2 SVGAGI come from the germline V gene. V trimming: 5 bases; J trimming: 8 bases; junction bases outside the gene matches: 9. The CDR3 is made up of 15 amino acids. The CDR3 here is CASSNLGDRGQGYTF. Here the CDR3 DNA reads TGTGCCAGCAGTAATCTAGGGGACAGGGGGCAAGGCTACACCTTC.

CDR3 DNA: TGTGCCAGCAGTGATGCGGGGGTGGGTGGCTACACCTTC. Its protein is CASSDAGVGGYTF. The chain joins TRBV2 to TRBJ1-2; TRBD1 is a possible D gene (5 bases). The CDR3 is 13 residues long. Germline V lookup: CDR1 SNHLY, CDR2 FYNNEI. V was pared by 3 bases and J by 7 bases, with 12 bases between.

V is TRBV27 and J is TRBJ1-1, with D tentatively TRBD1 (6 bases). Deletions cut 8 bases from V and 5 bases from J, with 21 bases between. This CDR3 region has 15 residues. The germline V gene encodes CDR1 MNHEY and CDR2 SMNVEV (reference sequence). The CDR3 loop reads CASWGVRGIETEAFF. In DNA, the CDR3 is TGTGCCAGCTGGGGGGTGAGGGGGATAGAGACTGAAGCTTTCTTT.

The gene calls are TRBV5-1 and TRBJ1-6; D perhaps matches TRBD1 (6 bases). Germline CDR1 and CDR2: SGHRS and YFSETQ. The CDR3 runs to 19 residues. V gave up 2 bases and J gave up 8 bases, with 26 bases separating them. The CDR3 nucleotides read TGCGCCAGCAGCTTTCGGGGTGCGGGGGCCGCGGGGAATGATTCACCCCTCCACTTT. Its translation: CASSFRGAGAAGNDSPLHF.

The genes are TRBV6-4 and TRBJ2-6; tentative D call: TRBD1 (6 bases). V was trimmed by 2 bases and J by 0 bases, leaving 14 bases between them. The CDR3 totals 18 residues. CDR1 and CDR2 from the germline V gene are MRHNA and SNTAGT. DNA of the CDR3: TGTGCCAGCAGTGACATGGGGGCCTTTTACTCTGGGGCCAACGTCCTGACTTTC. Protein: CASSDMGAFYSGANVLTF.

Only a few counts were recorded for this clone. V and J are TRBV2 and TRBJ1-5, with D possibly matching TRBD1 (5 bases). Germline CDR1 is SNHLY and CDR2 is FYNNEI. This CDR3 spans 15 amino acids. Trimming shortened V by 7 bases and J by 4 bases, and 17 bases separated the two germline ends. The chain's CDR3 is CASMKIAGTNQPQHF. CDR3 DNA sequence: TGTGCCAGCATGAAGATCGCAGGGACGAATCAGCCCCAGCATTTT.

The chain joins TRBV3-1 (or the pseudogene TRBV3-2) to TRBJ1-1; 11 nucleotides match TRBD1. The CDR3 has 16 residues. The V segment lost 4 bases and the J segment 4 bases; nucleotides outside the gene matches: 8. Germline CDR1 and CDR2: LGHDT and YNNKEL (reference sequence). For the CDR3, the DNA is TGTGCCAGCAGCCTCGGGACAGGGGGTAGGGGCACTGAAGCTTTCTTT. Protein sequence: CASSLGTGGRGTEAFF.

This chain links TRBV28 with TRBJ1-2; the D gene is possibly TRBD1 (5 bases). This CDR3 has 12 residues. The V gene's germline CDR1 is MDHEN and CDR2 SYDVKM. Between the trimmed V and J ends, which lost 6 bases and 8 bases, there was a span of 13 bases. The CDR3 sequence: CASSRGLRGYTF. The CDR3 coding sequence is TGTGCCAGCAGCCGGGGACTGAGGGGCTACACCTTC.

CDR3 loop: CASSSRPGGAYNEQFF. DNA of the CDR3: TGTGCCAGCAGCTCACGCCCGGGAGGTGCCTACAATGAGCAGTTCTTC. The chain combines TRBV7-2 with TRBJ2-1, with 7 bases aligning to TRBD2. The CDR3 spans 16 residues. With 4 bases clipped from V and 2 bases from J, the junction kept 8 bases outside the gene matches. CDR1 is SGHTA and CDR2 is FQGNSA in the germline V gene.

The chain couples TRBV3-1 (or the pseudogene TRBV3-2) to TRBJ1-6, with 8 bases that match TRBD1. In germline, CDR1 is LGHDT, CDR2 YNNKEL (reference sequence). Trimming cost V 4 bases and J 4 bases; bases outside gene matches: 9. The CDR3 is 17 amino acids. The CDR3 region has the DNA TGTGCCAGCAGCCGAAATCGACAGGGGTGGTATAATTCACCCCTCCACTTT. It yields the protein CASSRNRQGWYNSPLHF.

This rearrangement joins TRBV4-2 to TRBJ2-7; D perhaps matches TRBD2 (5 bases). Germline V gene data show CDR1 as LGHNA and CDR2 as YNFKEQ. Deletions cut 6 bases from V and 3 bases from J, with 21 bases between. The CDR3 is made up of 16 amino acids. The CDR3 DNA follows: TGTGCCAGCAGATACACTTCTGCGGGCGCGGACTACGAGCAGTACTTC. Amino acid sequence: CASRYTSAGADYEQYF.

Remarks on this clone: One end of the junction fails to match germline, which may point to a read error. The J gene is TRBJ1-6, the V gene TRBV7-2; TRBD1 agrees at 8 bases. The CDR3 extends over 15 amino acids. Germline CDR1 and CDR2: SGHTA and FQGNSA. The DNA of the CDR3 is TGTGCCAGCAGGTTAGGTGGGACAGGCAATTCACCCCTCCACTTT. Protein: CASRLGGTGNSPLHF.

The rearrangement links TRBV7-9 to TRBJ1-2, with D possibly matching TRBD1 (5 bases). CDR1 and CDR2 (germline): SEHNR, FQNEAQ (reference sequence). Deletions cut 2 bases from V and 6 bases from J, with 10 bases between. This CDR3 is 13 amino acids long. The CDR3 DNA follows: TGTGCCAGCAGCTTAATGGGGGGTCATGGCTACACCTTC. As protein: CASSLMGGHGYTF.